This T cell receptor beta chain was retrieved from a study of blood T cell repertoires in COVID-19. Study summary: From T cells, B-cell-depleted T cells, or PBMCs came the material, which was cDNA or gDNA.

TCRdb's table, derived via immunoSEQ multiplex PCR, lists solely in-frame clones and lacks some. The sample has about 400,000 clones, about 90% seen once. Participants were aged about 18 to 95 years, lived in 25 or so US areas, and enrolled virtually. Self-reported history from a screening survey and questionnaire set each donor's cohort. The sequencing sample was made of PBMCs or T cells enriched from blood (not recorded which). The receptor was derived from a woman under 40 who had recovered from COVID-19.

The CDR3 sequence: CSALDRNTEAFF. In DNA form, the CDR3 reads TGCAGCGCGTTGGACAGGAACACTGAAGCTTTCTTT. The chain uses TRBV29-1 and TRBJ1-1, with D tentatively TRBD1 (6 bases). Germline V gene data show CDR1 as SQVTM and CDR2 as ANQGSEA. Trimming removed 7 bases at V and 1 base at J, with 10 bases between. This CDR3 has 12 residues.